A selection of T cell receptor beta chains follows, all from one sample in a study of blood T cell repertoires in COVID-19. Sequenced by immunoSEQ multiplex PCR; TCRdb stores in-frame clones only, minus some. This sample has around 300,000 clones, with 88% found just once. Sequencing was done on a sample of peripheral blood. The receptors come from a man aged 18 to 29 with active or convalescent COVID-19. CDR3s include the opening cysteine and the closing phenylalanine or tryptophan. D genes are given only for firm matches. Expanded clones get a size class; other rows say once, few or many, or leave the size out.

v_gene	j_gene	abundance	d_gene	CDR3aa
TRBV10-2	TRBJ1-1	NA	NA	CASSEGAGTEAFF
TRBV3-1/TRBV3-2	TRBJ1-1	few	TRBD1	CASSHRQGRTEAFF
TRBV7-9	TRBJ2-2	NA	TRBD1	CASSNGTVKGELFF
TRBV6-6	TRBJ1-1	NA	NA	CASGGGGNTEAFF
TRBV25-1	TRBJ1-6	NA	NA	CASRGARYSPLHF
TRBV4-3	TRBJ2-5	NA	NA	CASSHSSGDRETQYF
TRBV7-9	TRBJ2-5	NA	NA	CASSLSNRAETQYF
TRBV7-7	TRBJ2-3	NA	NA	CASSLGGATDTQYF
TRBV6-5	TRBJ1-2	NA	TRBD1	CASSPTTSDREGYTF
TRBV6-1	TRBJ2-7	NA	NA	CASSEVGGTPYEQYF
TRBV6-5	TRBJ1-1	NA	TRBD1	CASSYMTGEDTEAFF
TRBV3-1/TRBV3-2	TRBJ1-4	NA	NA	CASSQERPATNEKLFF
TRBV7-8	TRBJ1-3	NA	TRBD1	CASSLPPWDRGSNTIYF
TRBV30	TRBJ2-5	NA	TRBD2	CAWIPSGLAGPQETQYF
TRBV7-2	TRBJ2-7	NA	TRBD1	CASSQAGTAYEQYF
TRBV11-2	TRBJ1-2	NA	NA	CASRGEDGNYGYTF
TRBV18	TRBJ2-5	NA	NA	CASSPRWEAGAQYF
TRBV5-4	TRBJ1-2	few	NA	CASRPDSYNYGYTF
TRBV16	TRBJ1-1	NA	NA	CASSQGSAPGPEAFF
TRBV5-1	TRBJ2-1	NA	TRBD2	CASSPGTSLDEQFF
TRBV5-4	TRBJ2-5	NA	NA	CASSLEEGPQYF
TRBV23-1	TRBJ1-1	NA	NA	CASSQIGVNTEAFF
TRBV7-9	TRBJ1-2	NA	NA	CASSLEARRPYGYTF
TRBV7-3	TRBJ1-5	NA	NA	CASSPGDGQPQHF
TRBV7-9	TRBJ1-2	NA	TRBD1	CASSSSGGRGQYGYTF
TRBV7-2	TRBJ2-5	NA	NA	CASSLGLVETQYF
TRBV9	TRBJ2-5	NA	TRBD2	CASSVASGGHQETQYF
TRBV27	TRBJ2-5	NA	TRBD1	CASSQGTGGETQYF